Listed below are T cell receptor beta chains from one sample, sequenced in a study of T cells in localized non-small cell lung cancer. Repertoires were generated with immunoSEQ multiplex PCR, while TCRdb's copy carries only in-frame clones and drops some. The sample lists tens of thousands of clones; roughly 90% were seen once. The sample in question was peripheral blood mononuclear cells, obtained before any cancer treatment. The receptor set was obtained from a male donor at least 60 years old with stage II lung adenocarcinoma. The CDR3 runs from the conserved cysteine through the conserved F or W. D genes are given only for firm matches. Rows give clone size only sometimes, using once, few, many, or a class for an expanded clone.

J,V,D,size,DNA,CDR3
TRBJ2-1,TRBV21-1,.,.,TGTGCCCGCCCCTTGAGAGGACAGGGCCCTGATGAGCAGTTCTTC,CARPLRGQGPDEQFF
TRBJ1-2,TRBV21-1,.,few,TGTGCCAGCAGCAGAACAGTGGGAGGGGACCCTGGCTACACCTTC,CASSRTVGGDPGYTF
TRBJ2-3,TRBV11-2,TRBD2,.,TGTGCCAGCAGCTTAGATGTCTGGCGGGAGGGGGAAGATACGCAGTATTTT,CASSLDVWREGEDTQYF
TRBJ1-1,TRBV11-1,.,.,TGTGCCAGCAGTCCTATTACAGGGTGGAATACTGAAGCTTTCTTT,CASSPITGWNTEAFF
TRBJ1-1,TRBV4-1,TRBD1,.,TGCGCCAGCAGCCCCGGGACAGACCTGAACACTGAAGCTTTCTTT,CASSPGTDLNTEAFF
TRBJ2-7,TRBV6-1,TRBD2,once,TGTGCCAGCAGTATAGCGGGAGTCGGCTTGTACGAGCAGTACTTC,CASSIAGVGLYEQYF
TRBJ2-3,TRBV6-6,TRBD1,.,TGTGCCAGCACCCCCCGACAGGGCGGTGGAGATACGCAGTATTTT,CASTPRQGGGDTQYF
TRBJ2-5,TRBV9,.,.,TGTGCCAGCAGCTCCCGGGGAAAAGAGACCCAGTACTTC,CASSSRGKETQYF
TRBJ1-3,TRBV27,.,.,TGTGCCAGCAGTTTATCCCCAGCCCTGGGAAACACCATATATTTT,CASSLSPALGNTIYF
TRBJ1-1,TRBV25-1,.,.,TGTGCCAGCAGTGATCGGCAAGAAGCTTTCTTT,CASSDRQEAFF
TRBJ1-2,TRBV14,TRBD1,.,TGTGCCAGCAGCCAAGAACGGGACAGGGGGGGACGATACCATGGCTACACCTTC,CASSQERDRGGRYHGYTF
TRBJ2-2,TRBV6-1,.,.,TGTGCCAGCAGTGATTACACAGACGTCGGGGAGCTGTTTTTT,CASSDYTDVGELFF
TRBJ1-2,TRBV30,.,.,TGTGCCTGGTCCATAGCTAACTATGGCTACACCTTC,CAWSIANYGYTF
TRBJ1-5,TRBV6-5,.,.,TGTGCCAGCAGTTCGGACGGCCTCAATCAGCCCCAGCATTTT,CASSSDGLNQPQHF
TRBJ1-3,TRBV7-6,.,.,TGTGCCAGCAGCTTAGAACAGGCTCTCTCTGGAAACACCATATATTTT,CASSLEQALSGNTIYF
TRBJ2-7,TRBV25-1,.,.,TGTGCCAGCAGTGAATTGACGGCAGGGGAGGGCGAGCAGTACTTC,CASSELTAGEGEQYF
TRBJ2-1,TRBV7-9,.,.,TGTGCCAGCAGCTTAGGCGTTGTGCCGAATGAGCAGTTCTTC,CASSLGVVPNEQFF
TRBJ2-7,TRBV6-6,TRBD1,once,TGTGCCAGCAGCCAGCCCGGGACAGGGGCCTACGAGCAGTACTTC,CASSQPGTGAYEQYF
TRBJ2-5,TRBV7-2,.,.,TGTGCCAGCGCCCTAGGGGATATCGGGATGGGTGGAGAGACCCAGTACTTC,CASALGDIGMGGETQYF
TRBJ1-1,TRBV29-1,TRBD1,.,TGCAGCTCCGTGCCAGGGACAGCGAACACTGAAGCTTTCTTT,CSSVPGTANTEAFF
TRBJ1-1,TRBV6-6,TRBD1,.,TGTGCCAGCAGTTCTCGGGACAGGGGGACTGAAGCTTTCTTT,CASSSRDRGTEAFF
TRBJ2-7,TRBV20-1,TRBD2,.,TGCAGTGCTACGGGGGGCTACGAGCAGTACTTC,CSATGGYEQYF
TRBJ1-1,TRBV30,.,.,TGTGCCTGGAGAGAGATAGGACGGGGTGAAGCTTTCTTT,CAWREIGRGEAFF
TRBJ1-1,TRBV29-1,.,.,TGCAGCGCTGCCTTGATGGGGCCGGGTACTGAAGCTTTCTTT,CSAALMGPGTEAFF
TRBJ2-3,TRBV4-2,TRBD2,.,TGTGCCAGCAGCCAAGACGCGTCTTATGGGCTAGCGGGAGATTGGACAGATACGCAGTATTTT,CASSQDASYGLAGDWTDTQYF
TRBJ2-1,TRBV30,TRBD2,once,TGTGCCTTTGCCCGAAGCGGGAGGGCCGGGCTGTTCTTC,CAFARSGRAGLFF
TRBJ1-1,TRBV6-5,.,.,TGTGCCAGCAGTCTGCAGGGTGGCACTGAAGCTTTCTTT,CASSLQGGTEAFF
TRBJ1-2,TRBV5-1,.,.,TGCGCCAGCAGCTACGGACAGCTGGCGGAGGGCTACACCTTC,CASSYGQLAEGYTF
TRBJ2-1,TRBV7-2,.,once,TGTGCCAGCAGCCCGATGGTCGCGGGGGAGCAGTTCTTC,CASSPMVAGEQFF
TRBJ2-1,TRBV11-2,.,.,TGTGCCAGCAGCTTGGGGAATTACAATGAGCAGTTCTTC,CASSLGNYNEQFF
TRBJ2-7,TRBV7-2,TRBD2,.,TGTGCCAGCGAGCCGGGAGGACTGGGGGAGCAGTACTTC,CASEPGGLGEQYF
TRBJ2-6,TRBV6-5,.,.,TGTGCCAGCAGGCCCGAGGGGGCTGGGGCCAACGTCCTGACTTTC,CASRPEGAGANVLTF
TRBJ2-7,TRBV14,.,.,TGTGCCAGCAGCCGGGGGATCTACGAGCAGTACTTC,CASSRGIYEQYF
TRBJ2-2,TRBV30,TRBD1,.,TGTGCCTGGAGTGTACAGGGGGCCATCACCGGGGAGCTGTTTTTT,CAWSVQGAITGELFF
TRBJ2-7,TRBV23-1,.,.,TGCGCCAGCAGTCACCCGCAGGGAACCACCAACTACGAGCAGTACTTC,CASSHPQGTTNYEQYF
TRBJ2-3,TRBV27,TRBD1,.,TGTGCCAGCAAGGGGGCAGTTAGCACAGATACGCAGTATTTT,CASKGAVSTDTQYF
TRBJ1-3,TRBV5-8,TRBD1,.,TGTGCCAGCAGCAACAGGGGAAATCGAAACACCATATATTTT,CASSNRGNRNTIYF
TRBJ2-7,TRBV5-1,TRBD2,once,TGCGCCAGCAGCGCGACTAGCGGGAACGTGGGCGAGCAGTACTTC,CASSATSGNVGEQYF
TRBJ2-7,TRBV4-2,.,once,TGTGCCAGCAGCCAAGAATGGCCGGGGGAGACCCCCTACGAGCAGTACTTC,CASSQEWPGETPYEQYF
TRBJ2-3,TRBV5-1,TRBD1,.,TGCGCCAGCAGCGTCACAGGGGTAGTGGCAGATACGCAGTATTTT,CASSVTGVVADTQYF
TRBJ2-1,TRBV28,.,few,TGTGCCAGCAGTTTAAGGTGGCGGGCCTTTGCCACCCATGAGCAGTTCTTC,CASSLRWRAFATHEQFF
TRBJ1-3,TRBV19,.,.,TGTGCCAGTGGTGACGTCGGCTCTGGAAACACCATATATTTT,CASGDVGSGNTIYF
TRBJ1-5,TRBV10-3,.,.,TGTGCCATCAGCACGGGGAAGGAACAGCCCCAGCATTTT,CAISTGKEQPQHF
TRBJ1-1,TRBV6-5,.,.,TGTGCCAGCAGTCCGCCAGGGGTGGCTGAAGCTTTCTTT,CASSPPGVAEAFF
TRBJ1-4,TRBV10-3,.,.,TGTGCCATCAGTGACAATGAAAAACTGTTTTTT,CAISDNEKLFF
TRBJ2-3,TRBV5-6,.,.,TGTGCCAGCAGCTTGGGATGGACCACAGATACGCAGTATTTT,CASSLGWTTDTQYF
TRBJ1-2,TRBV29-1,.,.,TGCAGCGTTAACGTCCCAGGGCTTTATGGCTACACCTTC,CSVNVPGLYGYTF